The following is a T cell receptor beta chain sequence with its context. The antigen remains unidentified. V dropped 4 bases and J dropped 7; count of bases not matched to a gene: 11. This CDR3 contains 16 residues. The V gene's germline CDR1 is SGHDT and CDR2 YYEEEE. The protocol attached unique molecular identifiers to individual cDNA molecules. TCRdb recomputed calls from the 5' RACE reads with MiXCR, one row per CDR3 protein. The sample yields about 97,000 distinct CDR3 sequences, about 10% seen once. The sample comes from a study of early T cells in non-severe SARS-CoV-2 infection. Whole-study context: Sequencing of bulk RNA from unsorted whole blood was done, without chain pairing. Findings and limits, study-wide: Anti-spike CD8 specificities were favored by VDJdb matching, whose results missed private and CD4 specificities.

Sample: whole blood, taken at baseline. The chain uses TRBV5-6 and TRBJ2-1; 10 nucleotides line up with TRBD1. This TCR derives from an adult who was a healthcare worker with PCR-confirmed SARS-CoV-2 infection or an uninfected control (not recorded which). The CDR3 reads CASSLSTGGIWNEQFF. The CDR3 region has the DNA TGTGCCAGCAGCCTCTCGACAGGGGGCATTTGGAATGAGCAGTTCTTC.